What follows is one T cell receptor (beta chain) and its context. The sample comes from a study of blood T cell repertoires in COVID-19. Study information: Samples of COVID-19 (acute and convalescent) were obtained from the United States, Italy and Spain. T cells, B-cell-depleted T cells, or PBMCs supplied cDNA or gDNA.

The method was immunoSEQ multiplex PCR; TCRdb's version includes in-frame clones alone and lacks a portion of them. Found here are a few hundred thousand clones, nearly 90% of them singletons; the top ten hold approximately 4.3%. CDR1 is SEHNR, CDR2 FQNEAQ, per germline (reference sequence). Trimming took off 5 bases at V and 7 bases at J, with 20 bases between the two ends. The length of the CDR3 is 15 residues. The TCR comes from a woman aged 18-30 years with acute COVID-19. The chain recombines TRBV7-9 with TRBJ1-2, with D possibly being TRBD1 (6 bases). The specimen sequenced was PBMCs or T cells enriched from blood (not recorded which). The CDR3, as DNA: TGTGCCAGCAGCCCGAAACAGGGAGTGTTTGCTGGCTACACCTTC. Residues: CASSPKQGVFAGYTF.